Presented here are 18 T cell receptor beta chains from one specimen sequenced in a study of cytomegalovirus exposure and HLA in healthy donors. Primers for the PCR totalled 60 Vbeta and 13 Jbeta. This table comes from immunoSEQ multiplex PCR, and its TCRdb copy is limited to in-frame clones, with some not included. The sample has some 200,000 clones; roughly four fifths are singletons. Sequencing was carried out using PBMCs. Source of these receptors: a woman in her late teens or twenties in good health and CMV-seronegative.

The J gene is TRBJ2-3, the V gene TRBV28, with 11 bases lining up with TRBD2. The trim removed 6 bases at V and 9 bases at J, leaving 14 bases unmatched. CDR3 length: 16 amino acids. Germline CDR1 and CDR2: MDHEN and SYDVKM. The CDR3 reads CASRLGGTSGVSTQYF. As DNA, the CDR3 is TGTGCCAGCAGACTAGGCGGGACTAGCGGAGTCTCGACGCAGTATTTT.

The chain employs TRBV10-3 and TRBJ2-1, with TRBD2 matching 12 bases. Germline assignment: CDR1 ENHRY and CDR2 SYGVKD. The CDR3 covers 17 residues. V lost 3 bases, J lost 2 bases, and 5 bases stayed unmatched. The CDR3 DNA is TGTGCCATCAGTGACGAGACTAGCGGGAGCCCCTACAATGAGCAGTTCTTC. Translation: CAISDETSGSPYNEQFF.

The chain has TRBV28 and TRBJ1-4, with D possibly TRBD1 on 6 matching bases. The length of the CDR3 is 17 residues. The germline CDR1 and CDR2 sequences are MDHEN and SYDVKM. Between the trimmed V and J ends, which lost 4 bases and 4 bases, there was a span of 19 bases. In nucleotides, the CDR3 is TGTGCCAGCAGTTCCGCCGGGGAGGGGGACTTTAATGAAAAACTGTTTTTT. Translated: CASSSAGEGDFNEKLFF.

V usage is TRBV9 and J usage is TRBJ2-5, with 11 bases identical to TRBD1. The CDR3 has 15 amino acids. The V and J ends lost 3 bases and 4 bases, in that order; junction bases with no gene match: 5. CDR1 is SGDLS and CDR2 is YYNGEE in the germline V gene. The CDR3 region is CASSAGQGARETQYF. In nucleotides, the CDR3 is TGTGCCAGCAGCGCTGGACAGGGGGCTCGAGAGACCCAGTACTTC.

The rearrangement links TRBV7-2 to TRBJ2-2; TRBD1 agrees at 7 bases. In germline, CDR1 is SGHTA, CDR2 FQGNSA. This CDR3 spans 15 amino acids. J was trimmed by 4 bases and V by 7 bases; bases with no gene match: 9. CDR3 residues: CASKPGTEFTGELFF. CDR3 in DNA: TGTGCCAGCAAGCCAGGGACAGAGTTCACCGGGGAGCTGTTTTTT.

This chain links TRBV10-3 with TRBJ2-7; TRBD2 matches at 9 bases. Germline CDR1 is ENHRY and CDR2 is SYGVKD. The CDR3 is 14 residues long. V was clipped by 6 bases and J by 4 bases; unmatched bases: 7. The CDR3 loop reads CAISEGLAQYEQYV. The CDR3 DNA follows: TGTGCCATCAGCGAGGGACTAGCCCAGTACGAGCAGTACGTC.

The chain combines TRBV11-2 with TRBJ2-5; D remains unclear. CDR1 SGHAT and CDR2 FQNNGV come from the germline V gene. Trimming shortened V by 3 bases and J by 2 bases, and 13 bases separated the two germline ends. This CDR3 has 15 residues. DNA for the CDR3: TGTGCCAGCAGCTTGACACCCTCCCAGCAAGAGACCCAGTACTTC. Translating it yields CASSLTPSQQETQYF.

The CDR3 DNA reads TGTGCCAGCAGTACCGACAGGAAAGAGACCCAGTACTTC. Translating it yields CASSTDRKETQYF. The chain couples TRBV6-6 to TRBJ2-5, with D possibly being TRBD1 (6 bases). Germline assignment: CDR1 MNHNY and CDR2 SVGAGI (reference sequence). Trimming took 5 bases from V and 3 from J, leaving 10 bases between them. The CDR3 has 13 residues.

The chain recombines TRBV30 with TRBJ2-5; 7 bases match TRBD2. Germline V gives CDR1 GTSNPN, CDR2 SVGIG (reference sequence). This CDR3 contains 15 residues. The trim removed 2 bases at V and 4 bases at J, leaving 10 bases unmatched. CDR3 sequence: CAWSQIGGRGETQYF. CDR3 nucleotides: TGTGCCTGGAGTCAGATCGGGGGGAGGGGAGAGACCCAGTACTTC. The full variable domain, with the rest looked up from reference TRBV30 and TRBJ2-5, is SQTIHQWPATLVQPVGSPLSLECTVEGTSNPNLYWYRQAAGRGLQLLFYSVGIGQISSEVPQNLSASRPQDRQFILSSKKLLLSDSGFYLCAWSQIGGRGETQYFGPGTRLLVL.

This clone was counted only a few times. The junction and the germline gene differ at one end; a read error may be behind it. The rearrangement links TRBV5-6 to TRBJ1-5, with 8 bases lining up with TRBD1. Looked up from germline, CDR1 is SGHDT and CDR2 is YYEEEE. This CDR3 contains 17 residues. CDR3: CASSLAYSGGRYQPQHF. CDR3 DNA sequence: TGTGCCAGCAGTTTGGCCTATTCAGGGGGCCGCTATCAGCCCCAGCATTTT. Full variable domain (remainder filled in from reference TRBV5-6 and TRBJ1-5): DAGVTQSPTHLIKTRGQQVTLRCSPKSGHDTVSWYQQALGQGPQFIFQYYEEEERQRGNFPDRFSGHQFPNYSSELNVNALLLGDSALYLCASSLAYSGGRYQPQHFGDGTRLSIL.

V and J are TRBV6-1 and TRBJ2-6; unclear D gene. V gave up 3 bases and J gave up 4 bases, with 7 bases separating them. CDR1 MNHNS and CDR2 SASEGT come from the germline V gene. The CDR3 spans 14 residues. The chain's CDR3 is CASSDGWGANVLTF. The CDR3 coding sequence is TGTGCCAGCAGTGACGGGTGGGGGGCCAACGTCCTGACTTTC.

The rearrangement links TRBV29-1 to TRBJ2-7, with 8 bases identical to TRBD1. Trimming removed 1 base from V and 7 bases from J; junction bases left unmatched: 3. The V gene's germline CDR1 is SQVTM and CDR2 ANQGSEA. CDR3 length: 12 amino acids. CDR3 loop: CSVEGQGTEQYF. CDR3 coding DNA: TGCAGCGTTGAAGGACAGGGGACAGAGCAGTACTTC.

The V call is TRBV13, the J call TRBJ2-5; 10 bases align to TRBD2. The germline gives CDR1 PRHDT, CDR2 FYEKMQ (reference sequence). The CDR3 has 17 residues. V lost 4 bases and J lost 4; bases outside the gene matches: 12. The CDR3 reads CASSSTPTSGMGETQYF. The CDR3 DNA is TGTGCCAGCAGCTCTACCCCAACTAGCGGGATGGGAGAGACCCAGTACTTC.

This chain connects TRBV7-2 to TRBJ2-5, with 9 positions matching TRBD1. The CDR3 runs to 14 residues. V dropped 8 bases and J dropped 4; count of bases not matched to a gene: 8. CDR1 and CDR2 from the germline V gene are SGHTA and FQGNSA. The DNA for the CDR3 is TGTGCCAGCGGAGAACAGGGGGCCCGAGAGACCCAGTACTTC. Amino acid sequence: CASGEQGARETQYF. The complete variable domain, with remaining parts taken from reference TRBV7-2 and TRBJ2-5, reads GAGVSQSPSNKVTEKGKDVELRCDPISGHTALYWYRQSLGQGLEFLIYFQGNSAPDKSGLPSDRFSAERTGGSVSTLTIQRTQQEDSAVYLCASGEQGARETQYFGPGTRLLVL.

The rearrangement joins TRBV27 to TRBJ1-5; tentative D call: TRBD1 (6 bases). Germline CDR1 and CDR2: MNHEY and SMNVEV (reference sequence). The CDR3 extends over 15 amino acids. V shed 2 bases and J shed 4 bases, with 12 bases lying between them. The CDR3 is CASSLREGGNQPQHF. The CDR3 DNA reads TGTGCCAGCAGTTTACGGGAAGGGGGAAATCAGCCCCAGCATTTT.

The CDR3: CASSLSFSGELFF. The CDR3 region has the DNA TGTGCCAGCAGCTTAAGCTTTTCCGGGGAGCTGTTTTTT. The genes are TRBV7-9 and TRBJ2-2, with D unresolved. V was pared by 2 bases and J by 6 bases, with 7 bases between. Germline CDR1 SEHNR, CDR2 FQNEAQ (reference sequence). This CDR3 has 13 residues.

The table lists this clone with a count of one. The chain employs TRBV28 and TRBJ2-5, with 10 positions matching TRBD2. CDR1 is MDHEN, CDR2 SYDVKM, per germline. Germline trimming cut 3 bases from V and 5 bases from J; bases unmatched to any gene: 12. The CDR3 is 17 residues long. The chain's CDR3 is CASSFQSGRALGETQYF. In DNA, the CDR3 is TGTGCCAGCAGTTTCCAGAGCGGGAGGGCCCTCGGGGAGACCCAGTACTTC.

The V gene is TRBV5-5, the J gene TRBJ2-3, with D perhaps matching TRBD2 (6 bases). Germline loops: CDR1 SGHKS, CDR2 YYEKEE (reference sequence). Trimming left V 1 base short and J 2 bases short, with 11 bases between. This CDR3 spans 15 amino acids. The CDR3 region has the DNA TGTGCCAGCAGCTTGCGGGCGGGGACCACAGATACGCAGTATTTT. It specifies CASSLRAGTTDTQYF.